This T cell receptor (beta chain) was obtained from a study of shared clonotypes between healthy human individuals. Study conclusions and caveats: Clonotypes not shared had lower generation probabilities than those common to all four donors. When naive CD4 clonotypes were compared across a few donors, around 4.6% were shared. Estimated richness was generally greater in naive than memory subsets.

Clones were sequenced by immunoSEQ multiplex PCR, and TCRdb holds only the in-frame ones, with some missing. The sample has approximately 340,000 clones; 74% are singletons. Germline loops: CDR1 SQVTM, CDR2 ANQGSEA. J lost 8 bases, V lost 6 bases, and 9 bases had no gene match. This CDR3 contains 13 residues. This clone was counted only a few times. The antigen remains undetermined. Within Nashville, Tennessee resided all donors, each a Caucasian adult. This sequence joins TRBV29-1 and TRBJ2-1, with 8 nucleotides matching TRBD2. Material: memory CD4+ T cells sorted from blood. The subset is: CD45RA-negative fraction. This clonotype originated in a man between 25 and 39 years old in good health. The CDR3 nucleotides read TGCAGCGTAAGTGGACTAGCAATCGATGAGCAGTTCTTC. Its translation is CSVSGLAIDEQFF.